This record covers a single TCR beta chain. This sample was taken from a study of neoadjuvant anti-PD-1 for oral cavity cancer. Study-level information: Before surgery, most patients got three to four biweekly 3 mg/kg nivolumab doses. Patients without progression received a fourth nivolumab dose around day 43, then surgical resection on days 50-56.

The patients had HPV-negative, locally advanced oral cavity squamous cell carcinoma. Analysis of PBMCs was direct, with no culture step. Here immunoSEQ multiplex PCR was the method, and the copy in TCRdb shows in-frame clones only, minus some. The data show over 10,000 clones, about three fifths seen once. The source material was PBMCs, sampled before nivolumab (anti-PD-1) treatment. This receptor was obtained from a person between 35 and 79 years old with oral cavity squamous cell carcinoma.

The CDR3 DNA reads TGCGCCAGCAGCCAAGGGATCTCACCCCTCCACTTT. Translation gives CASSQGISPLHF. The chain is built from TRBV4-1 and TRBJ1-6; D is uncertain. The CDR3 is 12 amino acids. CDR1 MGHRA and CDR2 YSYEKL come from the germline V gene. Trimming pared 1 base from V and 10 bases from J, leaving 5 bases between.